Described below is a single TCR beta chain sequence and its context. Coverage ceases 3 residues before the CDR3 finishes, and the germline J gene fills in the end. Germline V lookup: CDR1 SNHLY, CDR2 FYNNEI. The V end lost 6 bases, the J end lost 10 bases, and 18 bases lay between the germline ends. The CDR3 covers 14 residues. All donors had a single incident cervical HPV16 infection, not prevalent. Data came from immunoSEQ multiplex PCR; TCRdb stores just in-frame clones and leaves some out. The listing contains fewer than 20,000 clones. The data originate from a study of T cells in women clearing cervical HPV infection.

This sequence joins TRBV2 and TRBJ1-4; D is perhaps TRBD1 (5 bases). The sequencing input was blood buffy coat. The receptor's source is a woman aged 18 to 75 with a cervical HPV16 infection that either progressed to CIN3+ or cleared (not recorded which). CDR3 protein: CASSATGALGKLFF. The DNA read from the CDR3 is TGTGCCAGCAGCGCCACTGGGGCGCTTGGAAAA.